This T cell receptor beta chain is drawn from a study of T cells in Graves' hyperthyroidism and ophthalmopathy. The CDR3 loop spans 14 amino acids. V was trimmed by 5 bases and J by 1 base, leaving 9 bases between them. The V gene's germline CDR1 is MNHEY and CDR2 SVGAGI. Template material for amplifying TCR beta CDR3 regions consisted of RNA transcripts. Researchers ran a first-round RT-PCR on the TCR CDR3 using the HTBI primer set. TCRdb reprocessed the multiplex PCR reads with MiXCR, giving one entry per CDR3 protein. The data contain over 650,000 distinct CDR3 sequences, 45% of them singletons. This clonotype came up many times.

The sequenced material came from peripheral blood or thyroid tissue (not recorded which). The sequence derives from an adult man with Graves' disease, either hyperthyroidism or ophthalmopathy (not recorded which). The chain carries TRBV6-5 and TRBJ1-5; D unclear. CDR3 protein: CASSLGRSNQPQHF. The CDR3 DNA is TGTGCCAGCAGTCTCGGGCGCAGCAATCAGCCCCAGCATTTT.